A single sample is the source of the 22 T cell receptor beta chains below, sequenced in a study of blood T cell repertoires in COVID-19. Sequencing used immunoSEQ multiplex PCR; TCRdb keeps in-frame clones, though not all of them. The table has some 350,000 clones, approximately 91% seen once; the top ten hold 7% to 8%. The sequencing sample was made of peripheral blood. The receptors shown here come from a woman aged 70-85 years with COVID-19, enrolled during active disease.

J is TRBJ2-3 and V is TRBV27, with D perhaps TRBD2 (5 bases). The CDR3 is 14 residues long. CDR1 and CDR2 from the germline V gene are MNHEY and SMNVEV (reference sequence). The ends were cut back, 0 bases at V and 4 bases at J, with 8 bases in the middle. The DNA of the CDR3 is TGTGCCAGCAGTTTATCGTGGGGAGCAGATACGCAGTATTTT. It codes for CASSLSWGADTQYF.

V and J are TRBV25-1 and TRBJ1-1, with 7 bases identical to TRBD1. Losses at the gene ends were 3 bases for V and 3 bases for J; bases not matched to a gene: 4. The CDR3 totals 14 residues. Germline lookup yields CDR1 MGHDK and CDR2 SYGVNS. CDR3 residues: CASSEYRGDTEAFF. The DNA for the CDR3 is TGTGCCAGCAGTGAGTACAGGGGCGACACTGAAGCTTTCTTT.

This chain joins TRBV5-6 and TRBJ2-5, with 8 bases lining up with TRBD2. From germline, CDR1 is SGHDT and CDR2 YYEEEE. The ends lost 4 bases at V and 5 bases at J; junction bases unmatched: 7. The CDR3 totals 14 residues. The CDR3 region is CASSPGTSSETQYF. Here the CDR3 DNA reads TGTGCCAGCAGCCCCGGGACTAGTTCCGAGACCCAGTACTTC.

Notes on this clone: A read error may be the cause here, since a much bigger clone is one base away. The genes are TRBV5-6 and TRBJ2-7; TRBD2 is a possible D gene (5 bases). Germline-derived CDR1 and CDR2 are SGHDT and YYEEEE. The CDR3 spans 15 residues. CDR3 sequence: CASSLRGGFSCEQYF. CDR3 bases: TGTGCCAGCAGCTTGAGAGGCGGGTTCTCCTGCGAGCAGTACTTC.

The chain carries TRBV29-1 and TRBJ1-1; D is perhaps TRBD1 (6 bases). V was trimmed by 5 bases and J by 2 bases, leaving 9 bases between them. This CDR3 has 12 residues. Germline loops: CDR1 SQVTM, CDR2 ANQGSEA. The CDR3: CSVKDSNTEAFF. In nucleotides, the CDR3 is TGCAGCGTTAAGGACAGTAACACTGAAGCTTTCTTT.

The chain links TRBV11-2 to TRBJ2-1, with D possibly TRBD2 on 6 matching bases. This CDR3 spans 15 amino acids. Germline CDR1 SGHAT, CDR2 FQNNGV. Trimming left V 4 bases short and J 7 bases short, with 17 bases between. The CDR3 here is CASSSGSGRSNEQFF. CDR3 coding DNA: TGTGCCAGCAGCTCCGGGTCGGGGAGGTCGAATGAGCAGTTCTTC.

The chain links TRBV21-1 to TRBJ1-1; whether TRBD1, the table's D call, matches the DNA was not checked. TRBV21-1 represents a pseudogene. The CDR3 is 18 residues long. CDR3 in amino acids: CASSPREGTGATNTEAFF. The CDR3 region has the DNA TGTGCCAGCAGCCCCCGGGAAGGGACAGGGGCCACAAACACTGAAGCTTTCTTT.

The rearrangement uses TRBV7-2 and TRBJ2-5; 11 nucleotides line up with TRBD1. The CDR3 runs to 15 residues. The V gene's germline CDR1 is SGHTA and CDR2 FQGNSA. The V and J ends lost 5 bases and 3 bases, in that order; junction bases with no gene match: 5. This chain's CDR3 is CASSRTGGEEETQYF. Here the CDR3 DNA reads TGTGCCAGCAGCCGGACAGGGGGCGAAGAAGAGACCCAGTACTTC.

The rearrangement joins TRBV29-1 to TRBJ2-5, with a possible D match to TRBD1 (6 bases). In germline, CDR1 is SQVTM, CDR2 ANQGSEA. The CDR3 is 13 residues long. V was shortened by 1 base and J by 6 bases, with 12 bases between the two germline ends. Here the CDR3 reads CSVEATGSKTQYF. CDR3 nucleotides: TGCAGCGTTGAAGCTACAGGGAGTAAGACCCAGTACTTC.

This clone was observed a handful of times. As DNA, the CDR3 is TGTGCCAGTAGTATTCGCCGACAGGCGAATCCCAATCAGCCCCAGCATTTT. Translated: CASSIRRQANPNQPQHF. The V and J genes are TRBV19 and TRBJ1-5; D is perhaps TRBD1 (6 bases). The CDR3 extends over 17 amino acids. V was cut by 3 bases and J by 3 bases, with 18 bases left in between. Per the germline V gene, CDR1 is LNHDA and CDR2 is SQIVND (reference sequence).

This chain uses TRBV6-2 or TRBV6-3 with TRBJ2-7; 7 nucleotides align to TRBD1. Trimming cost V 2 bases and J 7 bases; bases outside gene matches: 5. Germline CDR1 reads MNHEY; CDR2 reads SVGEGT. The CDR3 has 13 amino acids. Here the CDR3 reads CASSYQGQREQYF. The CDR3 DNA reads as TGTGCCAGCAGTTACCAGGGACAGAGGGAGCAGTACTTC.

The chain joins TRBV24-1 to TRBJ1-5; 8 bases match TRBD1. With 8 bases clipped from V and 4 bases from J, the junction kept 6 bases outside the gene matches. This CDR3 is built from 14 residues. In germline, CDR1 is KGHDR, CDR2 SFDVKD. CDR3: CATKGQGANQPQHF. In DNA, the CDR3 is TGTGCCACCAAGGGGCAGGGGGCAAATCAGCCCCAGCATTTT.

The chain uses TRBV3-1 (or the pseudogene TRBV3-2) and TRBJ1-2; D may be TRBD1 (6 bases). Germline CDR1 reads LGHDT; CDR2 reads YNNKEL (reference sequence). V dropped 3 bases and J dropped 4 bases, with 9 bases sitting between them. This CDR3 comprises 13 residues. The CDR3 coding sequence is TGTGCCAGCAGCCACAGGGGACCCTATGGCTACACCTTC. It codes for CASSHRGPYGYTF.

The chain has TRBV28 and TRBJ2-7; 7 nucleotides align to TRBD2. The ends lost 3 bases at V and 2 bases at J; junction bases unmatched: 4. The CDR3 covers 14 residues. Germline lookup yields CDR1 MDHEN and CDR2 SYDVKM. In nucleotides, the CDR3 is TGTGCCAGCAGTTTTAGCGGGTTCCCCTACGAGCAGTACTTC. Protein product: CASSFSGFPYEQYF. Supplemented by reference TRBV28 and TRBJ2-7, the full variable domain reads DVKVTQSSRYLVKRTGEKVFLECVQDMDHENMFWYRQDPGLGLRLIYFSYDVKMKEKGDIPEGYSVSREKKERFSLILESASTNQTSMYLCASSFSGFPYEQYFGPGTRLTVT.

This clone was observed many times. CDR3 in amino acids: CASSLGLQETQYF. CDR3 sequence (DNA): TGTGCCAGCAGCTTAGGCCTCCAAGAGACCCAGTACTTC. This sequence joins TRBV7-3 and TRBJ2-5; D remains ambiguous. V gave up 2 bases and J gave up 1 base, with 5 bases separating them. Germline CDR1 reads SGHTA; CDR2 reads FQGTGA. The CDR3 consists of 13 residues.

The chain carries TRBV4-1 and TRBJ2-7; D not resolved. The CDR3 has 14 residues. Germline values: CDR1 MGHRA, CDR2 YSYEKL. V gave up 3 bases and J gave up 2 bases, with 11 bases separating them. This CDR3 is CASSQWLLPYEQYF. The CDR3, as DNA: TGCGCCAGCAGCCAGTGGCTCCTCCCCTACGAGCAGTACTTC.

V and J are TRBV4-3 and TRBJ1-5; D is perhaps TRBD1 (6 bases). The CDR3 is 15 residues long. In germline, CDR1 is LGHNA, CDR2 YSLEER. The V gene lost 1 base and the J gene lost 8 bases, with 15 bases spanning the gap. The CDR3 sequence: CASSQGSGTSEPQHF. The CDR3 nucleotides are TGCGCCAGCAGCCAAGGTTCAGGGACATCCGAGCCCCAGCATTTT.

The chain employs TRBV6-1 and TRBJ1-6; D remains ambiguous. This CDR3 contains 18 residues. Germline CDR1 reads MNHNS; CDR2 reads SASEGT. Trimming pared 0 bases from V and 0 bases from J, leaving 12 bases between. DNA of the CDR3: TGTGCCAGCAGTGAAGCATCCGGGTTCAGCTCCTATAATTCACCCCTCCACTTT. Translating gives CASSEASGFSSYNSPLHF.

The sample holds a few counts of this clone. Other DNA variants within this sample encode the same CDR3. The chain employs TRBV7-9 and TRBJ1-1, with a possible D match to TRBD1 (5 bases). CDR3 length equals 13 residues. CDR1 and CDR2 (germline): SEHNR, FQNEAQ (reference sequence). V was clipped by 3 bases and J by 4 bases, with 9 bases between them. CDR3 in DNA: TGTGCCAGCAGCTTCCAGGGTTCCACTGAAGCTTTCTTT. It codes for CASSFQGSTEAFF.

This chain links TRBV30 with TRBJ1-5; 8 positions match TRBD1. The CDR3 consists of 16 residues. V lost 2 bases, J lost 3 bases, and 9 bases stayed unmatched. Germline CDR1 GTSNPN, CDR2 SVGIG (reference sequence). CDR3 coding DNA: TGTGCCTGGAGTTCCCGGACAGGGCGAAACAATCAGCCCCAGCATTTT. This sequence encodes CAWSSRTGRNNQPQHF.

The rearrangement uses TRBV4-1 and TRBJ2-1; 10 bases align to TRBD2. The J segment lost 6 bases and the V segment lost 2 bases, leaving 4 bases of the junction unmatched. Germline V lookup: CDR1 MGHRA, CDR2 YSYEKL. The CDR3 sequence is 15 residues long. The DNA for the CDR3 is TGCGCCAGCAGCCAACGGGCTAGCGGGGGCAATGAGCAGTTCTTC. Its translation: CASSQRASGGNEQFF.

The chain combines TRBV2 with TRBJ2-1; D is possibly TRBD1 (6 bases). Germline V CDR1 and CDR2: SNHLY, FYNNEI. The V gene lost 2 bases and the J gene lost 2 bases, with 10 bases spanning the gap. CDR3 length equals 15 residues. This chain's CDR3 is CASSEMDRTYNEQFF. The CDR3 nucleotides are TGTGCCAGCAGTGAAATGGACAGAACCTACAATGAGCAGTTCTTC.